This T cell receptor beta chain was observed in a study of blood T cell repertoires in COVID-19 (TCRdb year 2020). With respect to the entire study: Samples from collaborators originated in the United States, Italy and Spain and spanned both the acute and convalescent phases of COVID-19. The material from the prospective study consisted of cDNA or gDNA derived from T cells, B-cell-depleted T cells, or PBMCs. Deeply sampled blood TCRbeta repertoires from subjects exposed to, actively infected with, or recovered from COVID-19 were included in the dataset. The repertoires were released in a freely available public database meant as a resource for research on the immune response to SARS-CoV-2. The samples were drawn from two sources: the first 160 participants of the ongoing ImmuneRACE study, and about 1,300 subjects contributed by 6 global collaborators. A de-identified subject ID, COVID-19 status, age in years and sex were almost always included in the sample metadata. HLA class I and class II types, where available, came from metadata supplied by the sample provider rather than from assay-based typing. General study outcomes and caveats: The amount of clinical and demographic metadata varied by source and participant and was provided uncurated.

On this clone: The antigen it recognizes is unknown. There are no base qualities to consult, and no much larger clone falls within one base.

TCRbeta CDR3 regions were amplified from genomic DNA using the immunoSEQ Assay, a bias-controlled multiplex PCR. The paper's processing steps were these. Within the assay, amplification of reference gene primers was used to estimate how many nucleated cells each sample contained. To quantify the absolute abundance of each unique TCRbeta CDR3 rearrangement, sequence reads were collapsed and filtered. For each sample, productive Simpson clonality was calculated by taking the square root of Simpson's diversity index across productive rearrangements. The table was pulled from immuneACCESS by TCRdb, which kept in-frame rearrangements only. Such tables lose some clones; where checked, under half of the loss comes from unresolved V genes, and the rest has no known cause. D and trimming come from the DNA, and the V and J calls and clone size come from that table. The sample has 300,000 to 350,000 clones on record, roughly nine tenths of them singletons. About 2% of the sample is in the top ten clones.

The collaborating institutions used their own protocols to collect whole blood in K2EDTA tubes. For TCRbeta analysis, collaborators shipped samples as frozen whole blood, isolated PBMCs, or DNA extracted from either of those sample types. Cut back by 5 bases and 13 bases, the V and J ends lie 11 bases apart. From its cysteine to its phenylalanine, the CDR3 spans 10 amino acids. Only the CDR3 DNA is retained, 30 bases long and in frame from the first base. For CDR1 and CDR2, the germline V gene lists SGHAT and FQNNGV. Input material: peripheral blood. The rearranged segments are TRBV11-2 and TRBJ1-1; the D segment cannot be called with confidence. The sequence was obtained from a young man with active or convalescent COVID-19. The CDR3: CASSATKLFF. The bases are TGTGCCAGCAGCGCCACTAAGCTTTTCTTT.